One and the same sample provided the 10 T cell receptor beta chains below, sequenced in a study of T cell repertoires in cytomegalovirus infection. These TCRs' antigens remain unknown. Each CDR3 protein gets one entry after TCRdb re-called the reads with MiXCR. In the table there are tens of thousands of distinct CDR3 sequences, 40% to 50% of which are singletons. Here the sequenced sample was CD8+ T cells from cultured PBMCs, taken from culture after CMV antigen stimulation. The receptors here all came from a human donor in good health (CMV status not recorded). Some clones in this sample may be carry-over from other donors' samples.

In its sample, this clonotype was seen a few times. The chain employs TRBV19 and TRBJ1-1; no reliable D call. The CDR3 contains 13 residues. The ends were cut back, 1 base at V and 5 bases at J, with 8 bases in the middle. Germline V gives CDR1 LNHDA, CDR2 SQIVND (reference sequence). Here the CDR3 reads CASSIARQTEAFF. As DNA, the CDR3 is TGTGCCAGTAGTATAGCGCGGCAGACTGAAGCTTTCTTT.

The sample holds many counts of this clonotype. The chain uses TRBV7-2 and TRBJ2-7; TRBD2 matches 7 bases. V lost 10 bases and J lost 4; bases outside the gene matches: 7. Per the germline V gene, CDR1 is SGHTA and CDR2 is FQGNSA. The CDR3 spans 12 residues. The CDR3: CATSREVYEQYF. The CDR3 coding sequence is TGTGCCACCTCTCGGGAGGTTTACGAGCAGTACTTC.

CDR3 coding DNA: TGTGCCAGCAGTCCTCAGCCGGGACAGGGAAACTATGGCTACACCTTC. Encoded protein: CASSPQPGQGNYGYTF. The V and J genes are TRBV27 and TRBJ1-2; 9 nucleotides align to TRBD1. With 5 bases clipped from V and 2 bases from J, the junction kept 9 bases outside the gene matches. This CDR3 has 16 amino acids. Germline CDR1 reads MNHEY; CDR2 reads SMNVEV (reference sequence).

The chain couples TRBV11-2 to TRBJ2-2; possibly TRBD1 or TRBD2 for D (5 bases each). This CDR3 region has 17 residues. Germline values: CDR1 SGHAT, CDR2 FQNNGV. Trimming removed 2 bases at V and 4 bases at J, with 17 bases between. CDR3 protein: CASSLLVPGTGTGELFF. CDR3 in DNA: TGTGCCAGCAGCTTACTAGTCCCCGGGACGGGCACCGGGGAGCTGTTTTTT.

This clonotype turned up a few times. The chain uses TRBV6-2 or TRBV6-3 and TRBJ1-5, with D hard to call. Germline CDR1 reads MNHEY; CDR2 reads SVGEGT. CDR3 size: 13 residues. V gave up 4 bases and J gave up 0 bases, with 4 bases separating them. CDR3 sequence: CASSSVSNQPQHF. The CDR3 DNA reads TGTGCCAGCAGTTCCGTTAGCAATCAGCCCCAGCATTTT.

This chain links TRBV5-8 with TRBJ2-7; tentatively, D is TRBD2 (6 bases). The CDR3 sequence is 13 residues long. The V end lost 4 bases, the J end lost 7 bases, and 15 bases lay between the germline ends. The germline gives CDR1 SGHTS, CDR2 YDEGEE. The CDR3 spells CASSEGTHWEQYF. The CDR3 DNA sequence: TGTGCCAGCAGCGAAGGGACTCACTGGGAGCAGTACTTC.

This chain links TRBV5-4 with TRBJ2-5; a possible D gene is TRBD2 (6 bases). This CDR3 is built from 13 residues. The ends were cut back, 7 bases at V and 1 base at J, with 11 bases in the middle. Germline CDR1 SGHNT, CDR2 YYREEE (reference sequence). The CDR3 DNA reads TGTGCCAGCTTGGGGGGTCCCCAAGAGACCCAGTACTTC. This encodes CASLGGPQETQYF. Drawing the rest from reference TRBV5-4 and TRBJ2-5, the complete variable domain is ETGVTQSPTHLIKTRGQQVTLRCSSQSGHNTVSWYQQALGQGPQFIFQYYREEENGRGNFPPRFSGLQFPNYSSELNVNALELDDSALYLCASLGGPQETQYFGPGTRLLVL.

The chain carries TRBV2 and TRBJ2-1; no firm D call. CDR1 SNHLY and CDR2 FYNNEI come from the germline V gene. This CDR3 has 11 residues. V was clipped by 6 bases and J by 8 bases, with 8 bases between them. CDR3 bases: TGTGCCAGCAGCGGGTGGGATGAGCAGTTCTTC. This encodes CASSGWDEQFF. Variable domain in full (rest from reference TRBV2 and TRBJ2-1): EPEVTQTPSHQVTQMGQEVILRCVPISNHLYFYWYRQILGQKVEFLVSFYNNEISEKSEIFDDQFSVERPDGSNFTLKIRSTKLEDSAMYFCASSGWDEQFFGPGTRLTVL.

This clonotype turned up a few times. The rearrangement links TRBV7-2 to TRBJ2-4; TRBD2 matches 13 bases. Germline trimming cut 5 bases from V and 12 bases from J; bases unmatched to any gene: 7. The germline gives CDR1 SGHTA, CDR2 FQGNSA. The CDR3 totals 14 residues. The CDR3, as DNA: TGTGCCAGCAGCCCCGGGACTAGCGGGACGGGTCAGTACTTC. Translation: CASSPGTSGTGQYF.

The rearrangement links TRBV14 to TRBJ2-7; 7 bases are a match to TRBD2. This CDR3 has 16 amino acids. Germline V gene lookup returns CDR1 SGHDN and CDR2 FVKESK. The junction had 10 bases not matched to a gene; V was cut back by 0 bases and J by 5 bases. The CDR3 is CASSQEEGGPTNEQYF. The DNA of the CDR3 is TGTGCCAGCAGCCAAGAAGAGGGAGGGCCAACGAACGAGCAGTACTTC.